Below are 12 T cell receptor beta chains sequenced from a single sample in a study of Graves' ophthalmopathy and Graves' hyperthyroidism. The TCR beta CDR3 regions underwent amplification from RNA transcripts. RT-PCR in the first round used HTBI primers; a second-round multiplex PCR followed. TCRdb processed the multiplex PCR reads anew with MiXCR; each CDR3 protein has one entry. The sample has 300,000 to 400,000 distinct CDR3 sequences; roughly a sixth are singletons. Sequenced sample: peripheral blood. Source of these receptors: an adult man with Graves' ophthalmopathy.

This chain connects TRBV6-4 to TRBJ2-2; D gene uncertain. Trimming cost V 7 bases and J 1 base, with 10 bases left between them. Germline V gene data show CDR1 as MRHNA and CDR2 as SNTAGT. The CDR3 totals 14 residues. The CDR3 loop is CASTPRRNTGELFF. The CDR3, as DNA: TGTGCCAGCACCCCCCGCAGGAACACCGGGGAGCTGTTTTTT.

This clonotype turned up a few times. The chain carries TRBV6-5 and TRBJ2-7; 7 nucleotides line up with TRBD1. The CDR3 totals 14 residues. Germline CDR1 MNHEY, CDR2 SVGAGI. V gave up 4 bases and J gave up 5 bases; unmatched junction bases: 8. The CDR3 DNA follows: TGTGCCAGCAGTTGGGAACAGGGGACCCACGAGCAGTACTTC. Its translation is CASSWEQGTHEQYF.

V gene TRBV12-3 or TRBV12-4 combines with J gene TRBJ2-5; D not certain. This CDR3 contains 13 residues. Trimming pared 4 bases from V and 5 bases from J, leaving 11 bases between. The CDR3 region is CASSSSLRETQYF. CDR3 coding DNA: TGTGCCAGCAGTTCCTCGCTGCGGGAGACCCAGTACTTC.

Of note for this clonotype: A much larger clonotype is one base distant, so this may be a read error. The chain recombines TRBV4-1 with TRBJ1-5, with unresolved D. V gave up 0 bases and J gave up 6 bases, with 9 bases separating them. The CDR3 contains 14 residues. Germline CDR1 is MGHRA and CDR2 is YSYEKL. In DNA form, the CDR3 reads TGCGCCAGCAGCCAAGATCAAGTGAGTCAGCCCCAGCATTTT. Protein product: CASSQDQVSQPQHF.

Many counts were recorded for this clonotype. V and J are TRBV4-1 and TRBJ2-5, with 7 bases matching TRBD2. Germline CDR1 MGHRA, CDR2 YSYEKL. The CDR3 runs to 15 residues. V lost 1 base, J lost 4 bases, and 6 bases stayed unmatched. The CDR3 region is CASSQGRGGLETQYF. The DNA for the CDR3 is TGCGCCAGCAGCCAAGGAAGGGGAGGGCTAGAGACCCAGTACTTC.

This clonotype was found many times. This chain joins TRBV6-5 and TRBJ1-2, with 8 nucleotides matching TRBD1. The junction had 13 bases not matched to a gene; V was cut back by 6 bases and J by 4 bases. The CDR3 loop spans 16 amino acids. From germline, CDR1 is MNHEY and CDR2 SVGAGI. This chain's CDR3 is CASRTGSDRAPYGYTF. Written as DNA, the CDR3 is TGTGCCAGCAGAACCGGGTCGGACAGGGCCCCCTATGGCTACACCTTC.

The chain links TRBV9 to TRBJ2-7; 7 bases map to TRBD2. The CDR3 is 14 residues long. CDR1 is SGDLS, CDR2 YYNGEE, per germline. Trimming took 0 bases from V and 6 from J; bases not matched to a gene: 6. The DNA for the CDR3 is TGTGCCAGCAGCGTAGGCGGGAGTCAGGGCGAGCAGTACTTC. This encodes CASSVGGSQGEQYF.

The rearrangement uses TRBV6-1 and TRBJ1-1; D gene unclear. The CDR3 spans 13 residues. V was pared by 8 bases and J by 0 bases, with 10 bases between. The germline V gene encodes CDR1 MNHNS and CDR2 SASEGT. Here the CDR3 reads CASQHNMNTEAFF. As DNA, the CDR3 is TGTGCCAGCCAGCACAACATGAACACTGAAGCTTTCTTT.

This clonotype was found many times. V gene TRBV7-9 combines with J gene TRBJ2-5; D perhaps matches TRBD1 (5 bases). Germline V gene data show CDR1 as SEHNR and CDR2 as FQNEAQ (reference sequence). V lost 4 bases, J lost 1 base, and 10 bases lay in between. The CDR3 contains 14 residues. The CDR3 protein is CASSSSGSQETQYF. As DNA, the CDR3 is TGTGCCAGCAGCTCCTCAGGGTCCCAAGAGACCCAGTACTTC.

This clonotype was counted at least ten times. The chain employs TRBV6-5 and TRBJ1-1; weak D call: TRBD1 (5 bases). The CDR3 loop spans 13 amino acids. The ends were cut back, 6 bases at V and 5 bases at J, with 13 bases in the middle. Germline values: CDR1 MNHEY, CDR2 SVGAGI. The CDR3 sequence is CASRRGGGTEAFF. CDR3 bases: TGTGCCAGCAGGAGGGGCGGTGGGACTGAAGCTTTCTTT.

At least ten counts were recorded for this clonotype. V and J are TRBV6-1 and TRBJ1-6, with D possibly being TRBD1 (6 bases). The CDR3 runs 15 residues. Germline CDR1 reads MNHNS; CDR2 reads SASEGT. Trimming pared 6 bases from V and 4 bases from J, leaving 13 bases between. The CDR3 region has the DNA TGTGCCAGCAGCGCAACAGGGAGGTATAATTCACCCCTCCACTTT. This codes for CASSATGRYNSPLHF.

This clonotype was seen at least ten times. The chain is built from TRBV6-5 and TRBJ2-5; TRBD2 aligns across 10 bases. Germline V lookup: CDR1 MNHEY, CDR2 SVGAGI. The CDR3 is made up of 16 amino acids. Germline trimming cut 0 bases from V and 5 bases from J; bases unmatched to any gene: 6. The CDR3 DNA sequence: TGTGCCAGCAGTTACTCCAGCGGGGGGGCTCCCGAGACCCAGTACTTC. Translated: CASSYSSGGAPETQYF.